The sequence of this T cell receptor beta chain was determined in a study of Ad26.COV2.S vaccination and SARS-CoV-2 variants (dated by TCRdb to 2020 to 2022). About the investigation overall: TCRbeta repertoire sequencing served as the tool for gauging how specific and how broad the SARS-CoV-2-reactive T cell receptors were following Ad26.COV2.S vaccination. The TCR-sequenced set comprised roughly 30 samples: some 19 Ad26.COV2.S vaccine recipients, 5 placebo recipients and 8 SARS-CoV-2 convalescent individuals. The paper's findings and limits, for the study overall: Non-spike TCR breadth was comparable between vaccine and placebo recipients, consistent with the vaccine containing only spike. Spike-specific TCR breadth was higher in Ad26.COV2.S recipients than in placebo recipients (P = 0.0014). The authors noted that the TCR breadth and depth analyses may have underestimated total T cell responses. After vaccination, substantial breadth of spike-specific CD8+ and CD4+ T cell responses was reported.

TCRbeta CDR3 regions were sequenced with the immunoSEQ Assay. After extraction, genomic DNA underwent amplification by bias-controlled multiplex PCR, followed by high-throughput sequencing. Turning to the authors' computational methods: To quantify the absolute abundance of each unique TCRbeta CDR3 region, sequences were collapsed and filtered. T cell fraction was estimated by normalization of TCRbeta template counts to usable DNA, with usable DNA being measured through amplification of reference genes present in all nucleated cells. Repertoire TCRs were annotated as SARS-CoV-2-specific when V gene, CDR3 amino acid sequence and J gene were exactly matched to a known reactive TCR set. The reference SARS-CoV-2 TCR set was obtained from MIRA and was filtered for enrichment in COVID-19-positive ImmuneCODE repertoires, whereby public or cross-reactive TCRs were removed. Drawing on the MIRA antigens, annotated TCRs were analysed further at the level of specific ORF or position within ORF. Breadth was defined as annotated unique rearrangements over total unique productive rearrangements; depth was the summed frequency of those rearrangements. Two-sided Wilcoxon rank-sum tests were applied when comparing TCR breadth between groups. The immuneACCESS repertoire file appears here via TCRdb, limited to in-frame rearrangements. These files lack a portion of the clones; in checked studies, under half of the deficit traces to unresolved V genes, and the cause of the others is not known. Clone size and the V and J calls come from that table; the DNA yielded D and trimming. Present in this sample are about 180,000 clones, around 88% of which were seen just once. The ten largest account for roughly 6% of the sample.

Regarding this clone: Its specific antigen is unknown. No per-base quality is available; no much larger clone lies one base away.

For this chain, trimming is 4 bases at the V end and 4 bases at the J end, and the number of junction bases without a gene match is 9. CDR1 and CDR2 are read off the germline V gene as SGHDT and YYEEEE. There are 15 amino acids in the CDR3, from cysteine to phenylalanine inclusive. The kept DNA is CDR3 alone, 45 bases in frame from the first base. In the paper's terms, the time point label means: individuals recovered from natural SARS-CoV-2 infection. This receptor was taken from a human donor who had recovered from COVID-19. Here the sequenced sample was peripheral blood, taken after recovery from COVID-19. The sequence links TRBV5-6 to TRBJ2-5, and 8 bases in between align with TRBD2. The nucleotide sequence is TGTGCCAGCAGCCTGAGCGGGAGTGCCCGAGAGACCCAGTACTTC. It translates to CASSLSGSARETQYF.